The 18 T cell receptor beta chains in this list originate from one sample, sequenced in a study of T-cell memory formation after mild COVID-19. TCRdb re-called the 5' RACE reads with MiXCR, one entry per CDR3 protein. The data hold 300,000 to 350,000 distinct CDR3 sequences, with around 19% observed a single time. What was sequenced was PBMCs or a T cell subset sorted from them (not recorded which). The receptors here all came from a man aged 18 to 29 who had mild COVID-19 (a few samples of this study predate the infection). Cell type and time point are not known.

In its sample, this clonotype was seen many times. This rearrangement joins TRBV5-1 to TRBJ1-5, with 8 bases aligning to TRBD1. V shed 0 bases, J shed 4 bases, and the junction held 0 bases outside the gene matches. The CDR3 loop spans 14 amino acids. Germline CDR1 reads SGHRS; CDR2 reads YFSETQ. This CDR3 reads CASSLGTGNQPQHF. The CDR3 DNA is TGCGCCAGCAGCTTGGGGACAGGGAATCAGCCCCAGCATTTT.

This clonotype has more than one count but fewer than ten. The rearrangement links TRBV28 to TRBJ2-3; 7 positions agree with TRBD2. Germline V gene lookup returns CDR1 MDHEN and CDR2 SYDVKM. This CDR3 has 13 residues. Trimming at V came to 7 bases and at J to 3 bases, leaving 4 bases not matched to a gene. CDR3 bases: TGTGCCAGCAAGTGGGGGGGGACAGATACGCAGTATTTT. Translation gives CASKWGGTDTQYF.

The chain is built from TRBV5-1 and TRBJ2-3; D perhaps matches TRBD1 (5 bases). The V end lost 0 bases, the J end lost 4 bases, and 15 bases lay between the germline ends. Germline V CDR1 and CDR2: SGHRS, YFSETQ. CDR3 size: 16 residues. CDR3 in DNA: TGCGCCAGCAGCTTGGCTTTCAACTTAGGGGCAGATACGCAGTATTTT. Protein: CASSLAFNLGADTQYF. Full variable domain (missing parts from reference TRBV5-1 and TRBJ2-3): KAGVTQTPRYLIKTRGQQVTLSCSPISGHRSVSWYQQTPGQGLQFLFEYFSETQRNKGNFPGRFSGRQFSNSRSEMNVSTLELGDSALYLCASSLAFNLGADTQYFGPGTRLTVL.

The J gene is TRBJ2-7, the V gene TRBV5-4, with 7 bases fitting TRBD1. This CDR3 spans 13 amino acids. Germline values: CDR1 SGHNT, CDR2 YYREEE (reference sequence). J gave up 4 bases and V 4 bases, and 5 bases lay outside the gene matches. As DNA, the CDR3 is TGTGCCAGCAGCCCGGGACAGAAGTACGAGCAGTACTTC. Protein product: CASSPGQKYEQYF.

This clonotype has more than one count but fewer than ten. V is TRBV7-6 and J is TRBJ1-1; 11 bases are a match to TRBD1. J was trimmed by 5 bases and V by 5 bases; bases with no gene match: 7. CDR1 is SGHVS and CDR2 is FNYEAQ in the germline V gene. The CDR3 is made up of 15 amino acids. This CDR3 is CASSAIRDRGTEAFF. Here the CDR3 DNA reads TGTGCCAGCAGCGCGATCCGGGACAGGGGGACTGAAGCTTTCTTT. The entire variable domain, with the rest obtained from reference TRBV7-6 and TRBJ1-1, is as follows: GAGVSQSPRYKVTKRGQDVALRCDPISGHVSLYWYRQALGQGPEFLTYFNYEAQQDKSGLPNDRFSAERPEGSISTLTIQRTEQRDSAMYRCASSAIRDRGTEAFFGQGTRLTVV.

The chain joins TRBV7-9 to TRBJ2-3; the match to TRBD1 covers 7 bases. With 0 bases clipped from V and 2 bases from J, the junction kept 8 bases outside the gene matches. Germline V gives CDR1 SEHNR, CDR2 FQNEAQ (reference sequence). The CDR3 is made up of 17 amino acids. The CDR3 is CASSLAIIQGPTDTQYF. The CDR3 bases are TGTGCCAGCAGCTTAGCGATTATACAGGGGCCCACAGATACGCAGTATTTT.

The rearrangement links TRBV6-4 to TRBJ1-1; D is unresolved. The CDR3 is made up of 14 amino acids. Germline V CDR1 and CDR2: MRHNA, SNTAGT. The V end was cut by 2 bases, the J end by 4 bases, with 11 bases between. CDR3 amino acids: CASSDGKEGTEAFF. CDR3 DNA: TGTGCCAGCAGTGACGGGAAGGAAGGCACTGAAGCTTTCTTT.

The V call is TRBV19, the J call TRBJ1-2, with no clear D. The V gene's germline CDR1 is LNHDA and CDR2 SQIVND (reference sequence). This CDR3 region has 14 residues. The V end was cut by 7 bases, the J end by 4 bases, with 16 bases between. The CDR3 region is CASTLLDGRYGYTF. The CDR3 DNA follows: TGTGCCAGTACCCTCCTCGACGGACGCTATGGCTACACCTTC.

The gene calls are TRBV27 and TRBJ2-7; D remains ambiguous. CDR1 MNHEY and CDR2 SMNVEV come from the germline V gene (reference sequence). The CDR3 consists of 13 residues. V was cut by 5 bases and J by 4 bases, with 12 bases left in between. The CDR3 region has the DNA TGTGCCAGCAGTGCCACGGTGGATTACGAGCAGTACTTC. It yields the protein CASSATVDYEQYF.

This clonotype turned up a few times. The rearrangement uses TRBV9 and TRBJ2-3; 8 bases agree with TRBD1. Germline V gene data show CDR1 as SGDLS and CDR2 as YYNGEE. This CDR3 has 15 residues. V was clipped by 3 bases and J by 4 bases; unmatched bases: 7. The CDR3 coding sequence is TGTGCCAGCAGCGCCCGGACAGGGACAGCAGATACGCAGTATTTT. This sequence encodes CASSARTGTADTQYF.

The chain has TRBV4-2 and TRBJ2-5; 10 nucleotides line up with TRBD1. Germline trimming cut 0 bases from V and 3 bases from J; bases unmatched to any gene: 7. The CDR3 extends over 17 amino acids. CDR1 is LGHNA, CDR2 YNFKEQ, per germline. The CDR3 spells CASSQDDDRGLEETQYF. In DNA form, the CDR3 reads TGTGCCAGCAGCCAAGACGACGACAGGGGGCTGGAAGAGACCCAGTACTTC.

A few counts support this clonotype. V gene TRBV9 combines with J gene TRBJ2-3, with 10 bases that match TRBD2. The CDR3 is 16 amino acids. Germline values: CDR1 SGDLS, CDR2 YYNGEE. The V and J ends lost 7 bases and 1 base, in that order; junction bases with no gene match: 9. CDR3 bases: TGTGCCAGCGGCACTTCTGGGACTAGCGGCACAGATACGCAGTATTTT. Its protein product is CASGTSGTSGTDTQYF.

This chain links TRBV10-3 with TRBJ2-1, with D unclear. The CDR3 contains 13 residues. Trimming stripped 0 bases from V and 9 bases from J, with 9 bases between. Germline V gene data show CDR1 as ENHRY and CDR2 as SYGVKD. In DNA form, the CDR3 reads TGTGCCATCAGTGAGTCAAGAAAGGCTGAGCAGTTCTTC. Translating it yields CAISESRKAEQFF.

This sequence joins TRBV24-1 and TRBJ2-3; TRBD2 is a possible D gene (5 bases). The CDR3 runs to 15 residues. The V gene lost 4 bases and the J gene lost 1 base, with 11 bases spanning the gap. From germline, CDR1 is KGHDR and CDR2 SFDVKD. The CDR3 is CATSDPLGGTDTQYF. The CDR3 region has the DNA TGTGCCACCAGTGACCCCCTCGGGGGCACAGATACGCAGTATTTT.

This clonotype was counted a few times. The chain links TRBV4-2 to TRBJ1-6; a possible D gene is TRBD1 (5 bases). The germline V gene has CDR1 LGHNA and CDR2 YNFKEQ. V was trimmed by 1 base and J by 10 bases, leaving 14 bases between them. The length of the CDR3 is 15 residues. CDR3 in amino acids: CASSQGTPRESPLHF. The CDR3 region has the DNA TGTGCCAGCAGCCAAGGCACTCCCAGGGAGTCACCCCTCCACTTT.

The chain joins TRBV7-9 to TRBJ2-5, with a possible D match to TRBD2 (7 bases). V lost 7 bases, J lost 3 bases, and 15 bases lay in between. The germline CDR1 and CDR2 sequences are SEHNR and FQNEAQ (reference sequence). CDR3 length equals 14 residues. The chain's CDR3 is CASTPRGAEETQYF. CDR3 nucleotide sequence: TGTGCCAGCACCCCACGGGGGGCTGAAGAGACCCAGTACTTC. Using reference TRBV7-9 and TRBJ2-5 for the parts outside the CDR3, the full variable domain is DTGVSQNPRHKITKRGQNVTFRCDPISEHNRLYWYRQTLGQGPEFLTYFQNEAQLEKSRLLSDRFSAERPKGSFSTLEIQRTEQGDSAMYLCASTPRGAEETQYFGPGTRLLVL.

Only a few counts were recorded for this clonotype. The rearrangement joins TRBV10-3 to TRBJ1-6, with TRBD1 identical over 10 bases. Germline CDR1 is ENHRY and CDR2 is SYGVKD. The CDR3 runs to 15 residues. V gave up 2 bases and J gave up 9 bases; unmatched junction bases: 4. CDR3: CAISEGQGGGSPLHF. CDR3 coding DNA: TGTGCCATCAGTGAGGGACAGGGGGGAGGTTCACCCCTCCACTTT.

This chain joins TRBV3-1 and TRBJ2-4; 12 bases align to TRBD1. V shed 4 bases and J 12 bases; nucleotides not matched to a gene: 4. Germline CDR1 and CDR2: LGHDT and YNNKEL (reference sequence). CDR3 size: 13 residues. This chain's CDR3 is CASSPGTGGSQYF. The CDR3 DNA reads TGTGCCAGCAGCCCGGGGACAGGGGGCTCTCAGTACTTC.